A single sample is the source of the 26 T cell receptor beta chains below, sequenced in a study of cytomegalovirus exposure and HLA in healthy donors. Primers included in the PCR were 60 Vbeta and 13 Jbeta primers. Profiled with immunoSEQ multiplex PCR; TCRdb holds only in-frame clones, not every one. The sample yields thousands of clones, 51% seen once. The sample taken for sequencing was PBMCs. The source is a man between 25 and 39 years old in good health and CMV-seropositive.

The chain carries TRBV29-1 and TRBJ1-1; D may be TRBD1 (6 bases). The germline V and J ends were trimmed by 4 bases and 4 bases, with 10 bases remaining between them. The CDR3 covers 12 residues. In germline, CDR1 is SQVTM, CDR2 ANQGSEA. The CDR3 here is CSVAAQGTEAFF. CDR3 nucleotides: TGCAGCGTTGCCGCACAGGGCACTGAAGCTTTCTTT. Full variable domain (missing parts from reference TRBV29-1 and TRBJ1-1): SAVISQKPSRDICQRGTSLTIQCQVDSQVTMMFWYRQQPGQSLTLIATANQGSEATYESGFVIDKFPISRPNLTFSTLTVSNMSPEDSSIYLCSVAAQGTEAFFGQGTRLTVV.

This chain links TRBV29-1 with TRBJ1-5; unclear D gene. CDR3 length: 13 residues. Germline V gene lookup returns CDR1 SQVTM and CDR2 ANQGSEA. The CDR3 nucleotides read TGCAGGGTACAGAGACACTTCACTCTGCCCCAGCATTTT. It yields the protein CRVQRHFTLPQHF. Drawing the rest from reference TRBV29-1 and TRBJ1-5, the complete variable domain is SAVISQKPSRDICQRGTSLTIQCQVDSQVTMMFWYRQQPGQSLTLIATANQGSEATYESGFVIDKFPISRPNLTFSTLTVSNMSPEDSSIYLCRVQRHFTLPQHFGDGTRLSIL.

The J gene is TRBJ2-1, the V gene TRBV10-1, with 7 nucleotides matching TRBD1. Unmatched junction bases numbered 6, after V lost 4 bases and J lost 6 bases. The CDR3 is 14 amino acids. Germline assignment: CDR1 WNHNN and CDR2 SYGVQD (reference sequence). The CDR3 region has the DNA TGCGCCAGCAGTGGGGGGACAGTGGGCAATGAGCAGTTCTTC. The encoded protein is CASSGGTVGNEQFF.

This chain joins TRBV28 and TRBJ2-1; maybe TRBD2 (6 bases). Trimming cost V 6 bases and J 0 bases, with 12 bases left between them. The CDR3 has 15 amino acids. The germline CDR1 and CDR2 sequences are MDHEN and SYDVKM. The CDR3 DNA reads TGTGCCAGCAGCTGGATGGGGGGCTCCTACAATGAGCAGTTCTTC. It translates to CASSWMGGSYNEQFF. Full variable domain (remainder filled in from reference TRBV28 and TRBJ2-1): DVKVTQSSRYLVKRTGEKVFLECVQDMDHENMFWYRQDPGLGLRLIYFSYDVKMKEKGDIPEGYSVSREKKERFSLILESASTNQTSMYLCASSWMGGSYNEQFFGPGTRLTVL.

The chain recombines TRBV29-1 with TRBJ1-1, with TRBD1 identical over 10 bases. The CDR3 length is 13 residues. Trimming at V came to 5 bases and at J to 3 bases, leaving 3 bases not matched to a gene. From germline, CDR1 is SQVTM and CDR2 ANQGSEA. The CDR3 nucleotides are TGCAGCGTTACCGGGACAGGGGACACTGAAGCTTTCTTT. Translation: CSVTGTGDTEAFF.

This rearrangement joins TRBV10-2 to TRBJ2-7; 8 bases are shared with TRBD2. The CDR3 extends over 13 amino acids. CDR1 WSHSY and CDR2 SAAADI come from the germline V gene. V shed 6 bases, J shed 3 bases, and the junction held 4 bases outside the gene matches. The CDR3 DNA follows: TGCGCCAGCAGAACTAGCGGTGTCTACGAGCAGTACTTC. This sequence encodes CASRTSGVYEQYF.

This rearrangement joins TRBV6-5 to TRBJ1-1; D possibly corresponds to TRBD1 (6 bases). Trimming stripped 4 bases from V and 6 bases from J, with 9 bases between. CDR3 size: 12 residues. CDR1 is MNHEY and CDR2 is SVGAGI in the germline V gene. CDR3 protein: CASSSTGSEAFF. DNA for the CDR3: TGTGCCAGCAGTTCAACAGGGTCTGAAGCTTTCTTT.

The chain carries TRBV10-3 and TRBJ1-4; D gene ambiguous. Trimming removed 5 bases at V and 3 bases at J, with 13 bases between. CDR1 ENHRY and CDR2 SYGVKD come from the germline V gene. CDR3 size: 15 residues. CDR3 amino acids: CAISHGPLANEKLFF. The CDR3 nucleotides read TGTGCCATCAGTCATGGCCCCCTGGCTAATGAAAAACTGTTTTTT.

The V and J genes are TRBV14 and TRBJ2-5; D remains ambiguous. Trimming took 2 bases from V and 1 from J, leaving 11 bases between them. Germline V gene lookup returns CDR1 SGHDN and CDR2 FVKESK. CDR3 length: 15 residues. CDR3: CASSQTLAIQETQYF. CDR3 DNA sequence: TGTGCCAGCAGCCAAACCCTGGCAATCCAAGAGACCCAGTACTTC.

The genes are TRBV2 and TRBJ1-2, with a tentative D call TRBD1 (6 bases). The germline V and J ends were trimmed by 3 bases and 0 bases, with 11 bases remaining between them. This CDR3 comprises 15 residues. Germline CDR1 is SNHLY and CDR2 is FYNNEI. The CDR3 protein is CASSDFGTPNYGYTF. The CDR3 DNA is TGTGCCAGCAGTGACTTCGGGACACCTAACTATGGCTACACCTTC.

CDR3 DNA sequence: TGCAGCGTTGAAAAGGGGTTGGGCGGCTACACCTTC. Its protein is CSVEKGLGGYTF. The chain links TRBV29-1 to TRBJ1-2, with D possibly matching TRBD1 (5 bases). V lost 2 bases to trimming and J lost 8 bases, with 12 bases between them. Germline V CDR1 and CDR2: SQVTM, ANQGSEA. The CDR3 runs 12 residues. Combining the CDR3 with reference TRBV29-1 and TRBJ1-2 gives the whole variable domain SAVISQKPSRDICQRGTSLTIQCQVDSQVTMMFWYRQQPGQSLTLIATANQGSEATYESGFVIDKFPISRPNLTFSTLTVSNMSPEDSSIYLCSVEKGLGGYTFGSGTRLTVV.

The chain joins TRBV30 to TRBJ2-5; no firm D call. V was shortened by 1 base and J by 5 bases, with 5 bases between the two germline ends. Germline assignment: CDR1 GTSNPN and CDR2 SVGIG (reference sequence). This CDR3 comprises 11 residues. CDR3 DNA sequence: TGTGCCTGGAGTGAACAGGAGACCCAGTACTTC. This gives the protein CAWSEQETQYF.

CDR3: CSVEYLGQPNTEAFF. The CDR3, as DNA: TGCAGCGTTGAGTACCTTGGACAGCCAAACACTGAAGCTTTCTTT. The J gene is TRBJ1-1, the V gene TRBV29-1, with D possibly matching TRBD1 (6 bases). CDR1 and CDR2 (germline): SQVTM, ANQGSEA. V shed 3 bases and J shed 2 bases, with 16 bases lying between them. The CDR3 is made up of 15 amino acids.

The J gene is TRBJ1-4, the V gene TRBV30; D unresolved. This CDR3 is 12 amino acids long. In germline, CDR1 is GTSNPN, CDR2 SVGIG (reference sequence). Trimming removed 4 bases from V and 4 bases from J, with 7 bases in between. The CDR3 region has the DNA TGTGCCTGGACTGGACTTAATGAAAAACTGTTTTTT. Its translation: CAWTGLNEKLFF.

The chain recombines TRBV29-1 with TRBJ2-5; tentatively, D is TRBD1 (6 bases). V lost 2 bases, J lost 1 base, and 8 bases lay in between. This CDR3 spans 13 amino acids. Germline V gives CDR1 SQVTM, CDR2 ANQGSEA. The CDR3 DNA is TGCAGCGTTGAACGCAGGGGCCAAGAGACCCAGTACTTC. It is translated as CSVERRGQETQYF.

The chain is built from TRBV29-1 and TRBJ1-1; D uncertain. The ends were cut back, 3 bases at V and 2 bases at J, with 7 bases in the middle. The CDR3 has 12 residues. CDR1 and CDR2 (germline): SQVTM, ANQGSEA. The CDR3: CSVDRRNTEAFF. CDR3 nucleotide sequence: TGCAGCGTTGACAGGCGAAACACTGAAGCTTTCTTT.

V gene TRBV10-3 combines with J gene TRBJ1-1; 8 bases line up with TRBD1. V lost 6 bases, J lost 5 bases, and 11 bases stayed unmatched. Germline assignment: CDR1 ENHRY and CDR2 SYGVKD. This CDR3 is built from 15 residues. The CDR3 DNA follows: TGTGCCATCAGGGAACCACGGACAGGGAAAACTGAAGCTTTCTTT. This translates into CAIREPRTGKTEAFF.

The gene calls are TRBV7-2 and TRBJ1-2; D gene unclear. In germline, CDR1 is SGHTA, CDR2 FQGNSA. The CDR3 totals 15 residues. Trimming pared 1 base from V and 3 bases from J, leaving 12 bases between. The DNA for the CDR3 is TGTGCCAGCAGCTTAGGGCGGGGTATCGACTATGGCTACACCTTC. This translates into CASSLGRGIDYGYTF.

V and J are TRBV10-3 and TRBJ1-6; D is possibly TRBD1 (6 bases). Germline CDR1 and CDR2: ENHRY and SYGVKD. The CDR3 runs 14 residues. Deletions cut 2 bases from V and 6 bases from J, with 8 bases between. The DNA of the CDR3 is TGTGCCATCAGTGAGGGACAGAGTAATTCACCCCTCCACTTT. Translating it yields CAISEGQSNSPLHF.

By sample fraction, this clone is medium-sized. The chain combines TRBV6-5 with TRBJ1-2; tentative D call: TRBD1 (6 bases). The length of the CDR3 is 12 residues. Germline V gene sequence: CDR1 MNHEY, CDR2 SVGAGI. Trimming removed 0 bases from V and 7 bases from J, with 6 bases in between. The CDR3 is CASSYSGAGYTF. The CDR3 region has the DNA TGTGCCAGCAGTTACTCGGGGGCTGGCTACACCTTC.

This clone was seen a few times. J is TRBJ2-1 and V is TRBV6-5; D perhaps matches TRBD2 (6 bases). This CDR3 is 12 amino acids long. CDR1 and CDR2 (germline): MNHEY, SVGAGI. V lost 6 bases to trimming and J lost 7 bases, with 10 bases between them. In nucleotides, the CDR3 is TGTGCCAGCAGCATGACTAGTAATGAGCAGTTCTTC. Protein sequence: CASSMTSNEQFF.

The CDR3 sequence: CASSQDFSGNQPQHF. The CDR3 coding sequence is TGCGCCAGCAGCCAAGATTTTTCGGGGAACCAGCCCCAGCATTTT. The chain employs TRBV4-3 and TRBJ1-5; D not resolved. The CDR3 length is 15 residues. Germline values: CDR1 LGHNA, CDR2 YSLEER. V was cut by 0 bases and J by 7 bases, with 13 bases left in between.

This chain joins TRBV4-1 and TRBJ2-1, with TRBD2 matching 13 bases. V gave up 0 bases and J gave up 6 bases; unmatched junction bases: 2. Germline V CDR1 and CDR2: MGHRA, YSYEKL. This CDR3 spans 16 amino acids. The CDR3 DNA reads TGCGCCAGCAGCCAAGAGGGACTAGCGGGAATCAATGAGCAGTTCTTC. Protein product: CASSQEGLAGINEQFF.

This chain uses TRBV4-1 with TRBJ1-2; 7 bases agree with TRBD1. Germline assignment: CDR1 MGHRA and CDR2 YSYEKL. The CDR3 spans 15 residues. The V and J ends lost 0 bases and 4 bases, in that order; junction bases with no gene match: 5. The CDR3 coding sequence is TGCGCCAGCAGCCAAGATCACGCAGGGGGCTATGGCTACACCTTC. It codes for CASSQDHAGGYGYTF.

This clone was detected only a few times. This chain uses TRBV11-2 with TRBJ2-3, with a possible D match to TRBD1 (6 bases). The CDR3 extends over 15 amino acids. Germline CDR1 is SGHAT and CDR2 is FQNNGV. Trimming took 3 bases from V and 2 from J, leaving 12 bases between them. The CDR3, as DNA: TGTGCCAGCAGCTTTACGGGACAAATCACAGATACGCAGTATTTT. Amino acid sequence: CASSFTGQITDTQYF.

In its sample, this clone is large. Other DNA sequences within the sample encode an identical CDR3. The V call is TRBV19, the J call TRBJ1-5, with D possibly being TRBD1 (6 bases). The CDR3 extends over 13 amino acids. Germline V CDR1 and CDR2: LNHDA, SQIVND (reference sequence). V lost 5 bases and J lost 4, with 9 bases in between. CDR3 residues: CASSGQPNQPQHF. CDR3 DNA: TGTGCCAGTAGTGGACAGCCAAATCAGCCCCAGCATTTT. The variable domain in full, completed from reference TRBV19 and TRBJ1-5, reads DGGITQSPKYLFRKEGQNVTLSCEQNLNHDAMYWYRQDPGQGLRLIYYSQIVNDFQKGDIAEGYSVSREKKESFPLTVTSAQKNPTAFYLCASSGQPNQPQHFGDGTRLSIL.